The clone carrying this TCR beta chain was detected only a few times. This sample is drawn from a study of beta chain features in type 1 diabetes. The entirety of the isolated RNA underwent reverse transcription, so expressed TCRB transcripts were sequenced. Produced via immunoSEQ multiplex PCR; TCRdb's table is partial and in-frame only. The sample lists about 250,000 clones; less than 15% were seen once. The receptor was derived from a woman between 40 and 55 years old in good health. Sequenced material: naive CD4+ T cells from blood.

CDR3 residues: CASSLTGGRSYTF. For the CDR3, the DNA is TGTGCCAGCAGTCTCACAGGGGGAAGGAGCTACACCTTC. This chain joins TRBV6-5 and TRBJ1-2, with 8 bases identical to TRBD1. This CDR3 contains 13 residues. V lost 5 bases, J lost 9 bases, and 8 bases stayed unmatched. Germline V gives CDR1 MNHEY, CDR2 SVGAGI.